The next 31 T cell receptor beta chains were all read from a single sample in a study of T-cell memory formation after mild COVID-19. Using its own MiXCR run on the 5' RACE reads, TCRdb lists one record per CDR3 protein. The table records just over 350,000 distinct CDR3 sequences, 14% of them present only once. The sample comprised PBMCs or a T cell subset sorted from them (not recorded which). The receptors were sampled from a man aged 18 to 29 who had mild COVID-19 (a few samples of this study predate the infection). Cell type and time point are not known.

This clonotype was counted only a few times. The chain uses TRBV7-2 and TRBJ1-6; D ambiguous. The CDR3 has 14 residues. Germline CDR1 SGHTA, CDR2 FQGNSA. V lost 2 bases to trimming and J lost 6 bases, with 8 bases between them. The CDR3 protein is CASSLLRSNSPLHF. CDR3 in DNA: TGTGCCAGCAGCTTACTCCGCTCTAATTCACCCCTCCACTTT.

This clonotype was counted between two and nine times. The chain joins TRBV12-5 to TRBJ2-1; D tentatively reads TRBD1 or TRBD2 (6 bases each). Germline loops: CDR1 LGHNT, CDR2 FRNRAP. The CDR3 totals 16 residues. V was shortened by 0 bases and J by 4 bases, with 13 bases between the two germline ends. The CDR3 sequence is CASGLVLGGPYNEQFF. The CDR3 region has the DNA TGTGCTAGTGGTTTGGTACTGGGGGGCCCGTACAATGAGCAGTTCTTC.

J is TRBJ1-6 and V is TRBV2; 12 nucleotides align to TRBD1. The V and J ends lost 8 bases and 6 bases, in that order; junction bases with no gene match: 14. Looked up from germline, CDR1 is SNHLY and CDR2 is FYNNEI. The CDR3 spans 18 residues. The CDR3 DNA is TGTGCCAGCTGTAGATCCGGGACAGGGGGCACGGCTAATTCACCCCTCCACTTT. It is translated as CASCRSGTGGTANSPLHF. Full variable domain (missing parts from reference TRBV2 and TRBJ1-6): EPEVTQTPSHQVTQMGQEVILRCVPISNHLYFYWYRQILGQKVEFLVSFYNNEISEKSEIFDDQFSVERPDGSNFTLKIRSTKLEDSAMYFCASCRSGTGGTANSPLHFGNGTRLTVT.

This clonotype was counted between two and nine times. CDR3 protein: CASNTDGAYGYTF. CDR3 nucleotides: TGTGCCAGCAACACGGATGGGGCGTATGGCTACACCTTC. This chain joins TRBV12-3 or TRBV12-4 and TRBJ1-2, with D possibly being TRBD1 (5 bases). CDR3 size: 13 residues. V was clipped by 7 bases and J by 5 bases, with 14 bases between them.

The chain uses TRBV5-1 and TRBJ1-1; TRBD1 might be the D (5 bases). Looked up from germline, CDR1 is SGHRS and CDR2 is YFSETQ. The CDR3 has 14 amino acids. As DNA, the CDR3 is TGCCCACTTGATTTGGGGGGTCAGAACACTGAAGCTTTCTTT. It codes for CPLDLGGQNTEAFF.

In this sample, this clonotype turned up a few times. Here the CDR3 reads CASSIHRVDTQYF. CDR3 sequence (DNA): TGTGCCAGTAGTATCCACAGGGTTGATACGCAGTATTTT. The chain couples TRBV19 to TRBJ2-3; TRBD1 is a possible D gene (6 bases). Germline V gene lookup returns CDR1 LNHDA and CDR2 SQIVND (reference sequence). Trimming pared 3 bases from V and 6 bases from J, leaving 10 bases between. The length of the CDR3 is 13 residues.

CDR3 nucleotides: TGCAGTGCTAGAGAGATGACAGGCTCCAACACTGAAGCTTTCTTT. Encoded protein: CSAREMTGSNTEAFF. The J gene is TRBJ1-1, the V gene TRBV20-1; tentatively, D is TRBD1 (6 bases). V gave up 0 bases and J gave up 2 bases, with 13 bases separating them. Germline lookup yields CDR1 DFQATT and CDR2 SNEGSKA (reference sequence). The CDR3 totals 15 residues.

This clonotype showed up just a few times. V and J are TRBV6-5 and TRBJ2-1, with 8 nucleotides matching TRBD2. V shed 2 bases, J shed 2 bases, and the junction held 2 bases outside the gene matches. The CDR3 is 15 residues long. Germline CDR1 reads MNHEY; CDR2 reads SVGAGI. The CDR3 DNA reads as TGTGCCAGCAGTTACGCGCGGGGGGCCTACAATGAGCAGTTCTTC. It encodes CASSYARGAYNEQFF.

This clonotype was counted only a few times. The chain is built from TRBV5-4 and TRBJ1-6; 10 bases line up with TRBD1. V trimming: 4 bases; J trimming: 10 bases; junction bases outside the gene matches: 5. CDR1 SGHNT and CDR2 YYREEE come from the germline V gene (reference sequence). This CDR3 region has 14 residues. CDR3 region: CASSRWTGGSPLHF. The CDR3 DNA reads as TGTGCCAGCAGCCGTTGGACAGGGGGGTCACCCCTCCACTTT.

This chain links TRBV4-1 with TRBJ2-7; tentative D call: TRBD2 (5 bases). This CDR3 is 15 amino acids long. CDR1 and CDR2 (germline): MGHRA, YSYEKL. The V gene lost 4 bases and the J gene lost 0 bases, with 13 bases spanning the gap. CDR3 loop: CASSPNSGSSYEQYF. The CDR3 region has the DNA TGCGCCAGCAGCCCAAACAGCGGAAGCTCCTACGAGCAGTACTTC.

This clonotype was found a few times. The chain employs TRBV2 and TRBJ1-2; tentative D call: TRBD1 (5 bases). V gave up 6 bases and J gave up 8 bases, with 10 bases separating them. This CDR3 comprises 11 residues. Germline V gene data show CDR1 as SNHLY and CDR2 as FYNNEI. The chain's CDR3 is CASRGLEGYTF. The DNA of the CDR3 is TGTGCCAGCAGGGGGCTCGAAGGCTACACCTTC. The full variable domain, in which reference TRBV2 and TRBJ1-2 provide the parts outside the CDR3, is EPEVTQTPSHQVTQMGQEVILRCVPISNHLYFYWYRQILGQKVEFLVSFYNNEISEKSEIFDDQFSVERPDGSNFTLKIRSTKLEDSAMYFCASRGLEGYTFGSGTRLTVV.

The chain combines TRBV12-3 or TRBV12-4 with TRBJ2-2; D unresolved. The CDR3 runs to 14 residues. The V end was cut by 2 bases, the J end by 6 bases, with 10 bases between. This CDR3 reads CASSLRRRAGELFF. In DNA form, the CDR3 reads TGTGCCAGCAGTTTAAGACGGAGAGCCGGGGAGCTGTTTTTT.

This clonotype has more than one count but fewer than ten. CDR3 sequence: CASSLTPGRLYGYTF. CDR3 sequence (DNA): TGTGCCAGCAGTTTAACCCCCGGACGTCTCTATGGCTACACCTTC. This rearrangement joins TRBV12-3 or TRBV12-4 to TRBJ1-2; D is unresolved. The length of the CDR3 is 15 residues. Trimming pared 2 bases from V and 4 bases from J, leaving 14 bases between.

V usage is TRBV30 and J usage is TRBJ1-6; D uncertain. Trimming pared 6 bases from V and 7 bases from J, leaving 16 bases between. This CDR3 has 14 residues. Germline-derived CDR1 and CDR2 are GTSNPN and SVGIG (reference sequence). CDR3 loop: CACQSSIRNSPLHF. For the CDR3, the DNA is TGTGCCTGCCAGTCATCGATTAGGAATTCACCCCTCCACTTT.

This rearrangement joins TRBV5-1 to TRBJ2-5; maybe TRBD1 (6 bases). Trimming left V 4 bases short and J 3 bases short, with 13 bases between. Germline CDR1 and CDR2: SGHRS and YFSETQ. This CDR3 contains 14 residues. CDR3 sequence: CASSSPQGEETQYF. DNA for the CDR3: TGCGCCAGCAGCAGCCCACAGGGAGAAGAGACCCAGTACTTC.

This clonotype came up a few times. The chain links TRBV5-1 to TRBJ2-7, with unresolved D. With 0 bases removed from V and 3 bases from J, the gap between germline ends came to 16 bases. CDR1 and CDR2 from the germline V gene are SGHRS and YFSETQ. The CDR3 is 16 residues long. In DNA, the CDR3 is TGCGCCAGCAGCTTGGGGTCGGCAGTCGGGCTCTACGAGCAGTACTTC. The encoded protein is CASSLGSAVGLYEQYF.

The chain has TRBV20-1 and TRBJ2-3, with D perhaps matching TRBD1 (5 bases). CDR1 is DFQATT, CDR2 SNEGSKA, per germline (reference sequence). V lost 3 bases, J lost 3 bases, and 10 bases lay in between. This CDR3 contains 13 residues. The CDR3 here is CSARVSGTDTQYF. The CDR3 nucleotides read TGCAGTGCTAGGGTCTCAGGGACAGATACGCAGTATTTT.

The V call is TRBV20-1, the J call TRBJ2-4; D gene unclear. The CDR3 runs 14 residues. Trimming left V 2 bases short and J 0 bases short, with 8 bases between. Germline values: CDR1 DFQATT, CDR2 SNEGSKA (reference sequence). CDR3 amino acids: CSARSSVAKNIQYF. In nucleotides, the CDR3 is TGCAGTGCTAGAAGCAGCGTAGCCAAAAACATTCAGTACTTC.

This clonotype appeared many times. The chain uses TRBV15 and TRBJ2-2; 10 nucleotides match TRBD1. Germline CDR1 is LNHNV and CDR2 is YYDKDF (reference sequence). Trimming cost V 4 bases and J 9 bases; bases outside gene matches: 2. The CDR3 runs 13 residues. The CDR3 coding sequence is TGTGCCACCAGCAAGACAGGGGGCCGGGAGCTGTTTTTT. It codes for CATSKTGGRELFF. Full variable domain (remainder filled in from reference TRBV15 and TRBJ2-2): DAMVIQNPRYQVTQFGKPVTLSCSQTLNHNVMYWYQQKSSQAPKLLFHYYDKDFNNEADTPDNFQSRRPNTSFCFLDIRSPGLGDTAMYLCATSKTGGRELFFGEGSRLTVL.

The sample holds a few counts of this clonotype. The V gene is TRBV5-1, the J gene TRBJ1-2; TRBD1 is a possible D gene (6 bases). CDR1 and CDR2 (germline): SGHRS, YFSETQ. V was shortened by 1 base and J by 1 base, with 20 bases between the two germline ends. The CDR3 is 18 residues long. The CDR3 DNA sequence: TGCGCCAGCAGCTTGCCTGGTATCGCCAGGGGTAATAACTATGGCTACACCTTC. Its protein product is CASSLPGIARGNNYGYTF.

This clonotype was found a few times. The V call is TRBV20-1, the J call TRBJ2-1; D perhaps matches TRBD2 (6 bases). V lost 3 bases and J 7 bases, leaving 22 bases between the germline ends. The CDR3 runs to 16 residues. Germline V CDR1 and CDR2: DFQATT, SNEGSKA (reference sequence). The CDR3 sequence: CSASAPTLGRENEQFF. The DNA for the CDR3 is TGCAGTGCTAGTGCCCCTACCCTTGGGCGGGAAAATGAGCAGTTCTTC.

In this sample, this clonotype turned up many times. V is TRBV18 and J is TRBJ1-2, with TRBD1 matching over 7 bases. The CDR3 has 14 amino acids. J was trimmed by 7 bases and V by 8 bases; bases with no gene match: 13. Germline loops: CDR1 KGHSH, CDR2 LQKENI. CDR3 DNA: TGTGCCAGCCTTGGGGACAGCGGTCCCTCTGGCTACACCTTC. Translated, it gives CASLGDSGPSGYTF.

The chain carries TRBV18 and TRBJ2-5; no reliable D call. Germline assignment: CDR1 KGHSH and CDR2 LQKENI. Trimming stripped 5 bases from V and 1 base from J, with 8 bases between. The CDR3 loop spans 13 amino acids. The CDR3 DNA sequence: TGTGCCAGCTCAACAGACATCCAAGAGACCCAGTACTTC. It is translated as CASSTDIQETQYF.

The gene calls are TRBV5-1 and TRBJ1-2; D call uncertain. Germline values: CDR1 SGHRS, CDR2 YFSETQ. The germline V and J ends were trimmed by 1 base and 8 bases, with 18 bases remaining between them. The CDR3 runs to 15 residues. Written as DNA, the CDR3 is TGCGCCAGCAGCTTGACCTTCCAGCCCCGTAGCGGCTACACCTTC. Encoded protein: CASSLTFQPRSGYTF.

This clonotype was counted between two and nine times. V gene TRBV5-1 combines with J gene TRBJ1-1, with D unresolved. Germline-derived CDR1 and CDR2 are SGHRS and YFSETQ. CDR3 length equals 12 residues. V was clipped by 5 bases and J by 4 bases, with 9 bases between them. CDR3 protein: CASRFGGTEAFF. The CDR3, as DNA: TGCGCCAGCAGATTTGGAGGCACTGAAGCTTTCTTT.

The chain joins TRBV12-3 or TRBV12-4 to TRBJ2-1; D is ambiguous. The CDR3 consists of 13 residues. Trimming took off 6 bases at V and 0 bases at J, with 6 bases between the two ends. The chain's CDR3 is CASRPLSYNEQFF. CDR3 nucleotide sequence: TGTGCCAGCAGACCGCTCTCCTACAATGAGCAGTTCTTC.

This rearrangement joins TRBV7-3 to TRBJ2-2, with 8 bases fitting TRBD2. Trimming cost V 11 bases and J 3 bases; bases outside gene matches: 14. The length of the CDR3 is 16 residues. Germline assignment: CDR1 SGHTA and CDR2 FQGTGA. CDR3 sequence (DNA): TGTGCCGCACGCGGGGGGCGAACAGTAGACACCGGGGAGCTGTTTTTT. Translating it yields CAARGGRTVDTGELFF.

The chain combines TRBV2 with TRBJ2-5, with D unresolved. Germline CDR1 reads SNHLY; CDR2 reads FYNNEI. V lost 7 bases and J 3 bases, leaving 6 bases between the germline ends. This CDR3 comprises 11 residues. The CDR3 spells CASTNKETQYF. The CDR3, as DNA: TGTGCCAGCACCAACAAAGAGACCCAGTACTTC.

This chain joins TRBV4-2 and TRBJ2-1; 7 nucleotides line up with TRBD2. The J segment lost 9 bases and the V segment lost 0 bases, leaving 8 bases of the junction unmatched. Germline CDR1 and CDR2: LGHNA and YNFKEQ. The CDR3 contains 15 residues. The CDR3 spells CASSQEGAGLSEQFF. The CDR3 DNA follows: TGTGCCAGCAGCCAAGAGGGAGCGGGGTTGAGTGAGCAGTTCTTC.

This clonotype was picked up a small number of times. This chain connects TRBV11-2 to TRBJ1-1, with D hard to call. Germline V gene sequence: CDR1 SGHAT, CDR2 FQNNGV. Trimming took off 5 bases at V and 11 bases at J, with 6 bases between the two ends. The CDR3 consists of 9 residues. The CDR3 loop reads CASSERAFF. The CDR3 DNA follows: TGTGCCAGCAGCGAACGGGCTTTCTTT.

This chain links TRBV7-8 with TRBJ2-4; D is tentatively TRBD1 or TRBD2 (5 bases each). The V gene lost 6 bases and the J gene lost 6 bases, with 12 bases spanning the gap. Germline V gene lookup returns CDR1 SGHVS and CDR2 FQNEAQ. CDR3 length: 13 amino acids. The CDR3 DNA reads TGTGCCAGCAGTTCGGGACGGGGAAACATTCAGTACTTC. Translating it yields CASSSGRGNIQYF.